The 27 T cell receptor beta chains below all came from one sample that was sequenced in a study of cytomegalovirus exposure and HLA in healthy donors. With 60 Vbeta and 13 Jbeta primers, the PCR was carried out. The repertoire was sequenced with immunoSEQ multiplex PCR; TCRdb's copy has only in-frame clones and lacks some. The table has fewer than 110,000 clones, less than 85% seen once. Material for sequencing was PBMCs. Every receptor here comes from a woman between 40 and 50 years old in good health and CMV-seropositive.

The V gene is TRBV30, the J gene TRBJ1-4; no clear D gene. V lost 1 base to trimming and J lost 4 bases, with 7 bases between them. The CDR3 extends over 13 amino acids. CDR1 is GTSNPN and CDR2 is SVGIG in the germline V gene (reference sequence). The CDR3 spells CAWSGANNEKLFF. The CDR3 nucleotides are TGTGCCTGGAGTGGGGCCAATAATGAAAAACTGTTTTTT.

The gene calls are TRBV15 and TRBJ1-1, with 8 bases lining up with TRBD1. CDR1 is LNHNV and CDR2 is YYDKDF in the germline V gene (reference sequence). Trimming removed 5 bases from V and 4 bases from J; junction bases left unmatched: 6. This CDR3 has 14 amino acids. The CDR3 region is CATSGGQGFTEAFF. DNA for the CDR3: TGTGCCACCAGCGGTGGACAGGGATTCACTGAAGCTTTCTTT.

J is TRBJ2-1 and V is TRBV27; TRBD1 matches 7 bases. CDR3 size: 14 residues. Trimming removed 5 bases from V and 10 bases from J; junction bases left unmatched: 11. Looked up from germline, CDR1 is MNHEY and CDR2 is SMNVEV (reference sequence). This chain's CDR3 is CASSTIDRAEEQFF. DNA for the CDR3: TGTGCCAGCAGTACCATAGACAGGGCGGAAGAGCAGTTCTTC.

This rearrangement joins TRBV7-6 to TRBJ1-4, with D unclear. Germline values: CDR1 SGHVS, CDR2 FNYEAQ. CDR3 size: 15 residues. The germline V and J ends were trimmed by 1 base and 2 bases, with 8 bases remaining between them. The CDR3 is CASSLVGSTNEKLFF. For the CDR3, the DNA is TGTGCCAGCAGCTTAGTGGGGAGTACTAATGAAAAACTGTTTTTT.

This clone was seen more than once but under ten times. V is TRBV19 and J is TRBJ1-4; the match to TRBD1 covers 9 bases. This CDR3 spans 16 amino acids. V trimming: 6 bases; J trimming: 1 base; junction bases outside the gene matches: 6. CDR1 is LNHDA and CDR2 is SQIVND in the germline V gene (reference sequence). The CDR3 is CASRPTGGQTNEKLFF. DNA for the CDR3: TGTGCCAGTAGGCCGACAGGGGGTCAAACTAATGAAAAACTGTTTTTT.

J is TRBJ2-7 and V is TRBV19; 11 bases map to TRBD2. CDR1 is LNHDA, CDR2 SQIVND, per germline (reference sequence). V lost 8 bases, J lost 3 bases, and 6 bases stayed unmatched. The CDR3 consists of 14 residues. The CDR3 region is CASALAGGFYEQYF. In DNA form, the CDR3 reads TGTGCCAGTGCCCTAGCGGGGGGTTTCTACGAGCAGTACTTC.

The chain is built from TRBV5-6 and TRBJ2-2, with 7 bases fitting TRBD1. CDR3 length: 13 residues. CDR1 is SGHDT and CDR2 is YYEEEE in the germline V gene. The trim removed 5 bases at V and 3 bases at J, leaving 1 base unmatched. CDR3 sequence reads: CASSGQDTGELFF. DNA of the CDR3: TGTGCCAGCAGTGGACAGGACACCGGGGAGCTGTTTTTT.

The V and J genes are TRBV4-3 and TRBJ1-1; D is perhaps TRBD1 (5 bases). CDR1 LGHNA and CDR2 YSLEER come from the germline V gene. The CDR3 is made up of 17 amino acids. V was clipped by 0 bases and J by 3 bases, with 17 bases between them. DNA for the CDR3: TGCGCCAGCAGCCAAGATACCGACCAGGGATATTACACTGAAGCTTTCTTT. It translates to CASSQDTDQGYYTEAFF.

The chain is built from TRBV1 and TRBJ2-7; the D call in the table, TRBD2, was not verified against the DNA. TRBV1 constitutes a pseudogene. The CDR3 length is 16 residues. The CDR3 DNA reads TGCACCAGCAGCATGAGGGGACCTAGCGGCATCTACGAGCAGTACTTC. This gives the protein CTSSMRGPSGIYEQYF.

The chain joins TRBV4-2 to TRBJ2-7, with TRBD1 identical over 10 bases. J lost 3 bases, V lost 3 bases, and 11 bases had no gene match. This CDR3 has 17 amino acids. Germline V gene data show CDR1 as LGHNA and CDR2 as YNFKEQ. The CDR3 nucleotides are TGTGCCAGCAGCCAGACTGGACCGGGACAGGGGCGCTACGAGCAGTACTTC. Its translation: CASSQTGPGQGRYEQYF.

The V and J genes are TRBV5-1 and TRBJ1-1, with 10 positions matching TRBD1. This CDR3 contains 14 residues. V shed 3 bases and J 4 bases; nucleotides not matched to a gene: 3. Germline lookup yields CDR1 SGHRS and CDR2 YFSETQ. The CDR3 DNA sequence: TGCGCCAGCAGCTCGGACAGGGGGGGCACTGAAGCTTTCTTT. Residues: CASSSDRGGTEAFF.

V is TRBV4-3 and J is TRBJ2-5, with D hard to call. The CDR3 contains 14 residues. Trimming left V 0 bases short and J 3 bases short, with 8 bases between. Germline CDR1 reads LGHNA; CDR2 reads YSLEER. CDR3 residues: CASSQELQEETQYF. The CDR3 bases are TGCGCCAGCAGCCAAGAGCTTCAGGAAGAGACCCAGTACTTC.

The V gene is TRBV9, the J gene TRBJ2-1; 9 nucleotides agree with TRBD1. The V gene end was trimmed by 3 bases and the J gene end by 7 bases; junction bases not matched to a gene: 8. The CDR3 has 15 amino acids. Germline CDR1 is SGDLS and CDR2 is YYNGEE. CDR3 sequence (DNA): TGTGCCAGCAGCGCAGACACAGGGGGCTGGAATGAGCAGTTCTTC. Amino acid sequence: CASSADTGGWNEQFF.

The J gene is TRBJ2-5, the V gene TRBV4-3, with D unresolved. From germline, CDR1 is LGHNA and CDR2 YSLEER. V dropped 0 bases and J dropped 4 bases, with 12 bases sitting between them. The CDR3 totals 15 residues. In DNA, the CDR3 is TGCGCCAGCAGCCAAGATCTGCAGCGTGGAGAGACCCAGTACTTC. Its protein product is CASSQDLQRGETQYF.

This chain joins TRBV7-2 and TRBJ2-3, with TRBD2 matching 9 bases. CDR3 size: 15 residues. J lost 3 bases, V lost 6 bases, and 7 bases had no gene match. The germline V gene has CDR1 SGHTA and CDR2 FQGNSA. The CDR3 loop reads CASSPRTSVTDTQYF. In nucleotides, the CDR3 is TGTGCCAGCAGTCCGAGGACTAGCGTGACAGATACGCAGTATTTT.

The genes are TRBV7-8 and TRBJ2-2; 7 bases match TRBD2. CDR3 length: 16 residues. Germline CDR1 and CDR2: SGHVS and FQNEAQ. V lost 2 bases and J lost 0; bases outside the gene matches: 3. CDR3 DNA sequence: TGTGCCAGCAGCTTACGCAGCGGGACGAACACCGGGGAGCTGTTTTTT. Translating gives CASSLRSGTNTGELFF.

In its sample, this clone was seen once. The rearrangement joins TRBV5-1 to TRBJ1-2; 10 positions match TRBD1. CDR1 is SGHRS and CDR2 is YFSETQ in the germline V gene. V lost 4 bases and J lost 4; bases outside the gene matches: 7. The CDR3 is made up of 15 amino acids. This chain's CDR3 is CASSPGGTGVYGYTF. CDR3 sequence (DNA): TGCGCCAGCAGCCCAGGGGGGACAGGGGTCTATGGCTACACCTTC.

This sequence joins TRBV2 and TRBJ1-2; no clear D gene. CDR3 size: 12 residues. The V end lost 5 bases, the J end lost 4 bases, and 8 bases lay between the germline ends. Per the germline V gene, CDR1 is SNHLY and CDR2 is FYNNEI. CDR3 in DNA: TGTGCCAGCAGTCCAGTCAGCTATGGCTACACCTTC. It encodes CASSPVSYGYTF.

This clone was counted between two and nine times. The CDR3 DNA follows: TGTGCCAGCAGCCAAGACAGTCTCGGGACTTACTCCTACGAGCAGTACTTC. Encoded protein: CASSQDSLGTYSYEQYF. The genes are TRBV14 and TRBJ2-7, with D possibly TRBD2 on 6 matching bases. This CDR3 region has 17 residues. Looked up from germline, CDR1 is SGHDN and CDR2 is FVKESK. V gave up 0 bases and J gave up 0 bases, with 15 bases separating them.

This chain connects TRBV18 to TRBJ1-2; possible D gene TRBD1, 5 bases. The germline V gene encodes CDR1 KGHSH and CDR2 LQKENI. V was trimmed by 3 bases and J by 8 bases, leaving 13 bases between them. CDR3 length: 13 residues. The CDR3 sequence is CASSPRDLSGYTF. The CDR3 DNA reads TGTGCCAGCTCACCCAGGGATTTGAGCGGCTACACCTTC.

J is TRBJ2-7 and V is TRBV30; 8 nucleotides match TRBD1. CDR3 size: 14 residues. Per germline, CDR1 GTSNPN and CDR2 SVGIG (reference sequence). Losses at the gene ends were 1 base for V and 1 base for J; bases not matched to a gene: 3. The CDR3 loop is CAWSGHRGSYEQYF. In nucleotides, the CDR3 is TGTGCCTGGAGTGGCCACAGGGGGTCCTACGAGCAGTACTTC.

This chain joins TRBV6-1 and TRBJ1-5; D might be TRBD1 (5 bases). The CDR3 consists of 16 residues. Trimming removed 4 bases at V and 2 bases at J, with 15 bases between. Germline V lookup: CDR1 MNHNS, CDR2 SASEGT. The CDR3 nucleotides are TGTGCCAGCAGTGTGGGGGGGGTGGGGGGCAATCAGCCCCAGCATTTT. Translating gives CASSVGGVGGNQPQHF.

The V gene is TRBV5-1, the J gene TRBJ1-3, with TRBD1 matching over 7 bases. Losses at the gene ends were 3 bases for V and 2 bases for J; bases not matched to a gene: 5. The CDR3 runs to 15 residues. Looked up from germline, CDR1 is SGHRS and CDR2 is YFSETQ. For the CDR3, the DNA is TGCGCCAGCAGCTACACAGGGGAGCCTGGAAACACCATATATTTT. Translated, it gives CASSYTGEPGNTIYF.

V usage is TRBV4-3 and J usage is TRBJ2-5, with 8 positions matching TRBD2. In germline, CDR1 is LGHNA, CDR2 YSLEER. The CDR3 loop spans 15 amino acids. The ends lost 3 bases at V and 5 bases at J; junction bases unmatched: 8. The CDR3 is CASSHLGGGKETQYF. The CDR3 DNA reads TGCGCCAGCAGCCATCTTGGCGGGGGGAAGGAGACCCAGTACTTC.

This chain connects TRBV30 to TRBJ1-6; maybe TRBD1 (5 bases). CDR1 is GTSNPN, CDR2 SVGIG, per germline (reference sequence). The germline V and J ends were trimmed by 4 bases and 12 bases, with 19 bases remaining between them. The length of the CDR3 is 14 residues. This CDR3 reads CAWNRDSVSGPLHF. DNA of the CDR3: TGTGCCTGGAATAGAGACAGCGTATCGGGACCCCTCCACTTT.

This chain joins TRBV11-2 and TRBJ2-1; 8 bases match TRBD2. The germline CDR1 and CDR2 sequences are SGHAT and FQNNGV. V lost 2 bases, J lost 12 bases, and 6 bases stayed unmatched. This CDR3 spans 13 amino acids. The CDR3 is CASSLTGAGGQFF. As DNA, the CDR3 is TGTGCCAGCAGCTTAACTGGGGCGGGGGGGCAGTTCTTC. Filled out from reference TRBV11-2 and TRBJ2-1, the complete variable domain reads EAGVAQSPRYKIIEKRQSVAFWCNPISGHATLYWYQQILGQGPKLLIQFQNNGVVDDSQLPKDRFSAERLKGVDSTLKIQPAKLEDSAVYLCASSLTGAGGQFFGPGTRLTVL.

A few counts support this clone. This chain joins TRBV4-1 and TRBJ1-4; TRBD1 matches 9 bases. V shed 3 bases, J shed 8 bases, and the junction held 4 bases outside the gene matches. Looked up from germline, CDR1 is MGHRA and CDR2 is YSYEKL. CDR3 length: 14 residues. The CDR3 DNA sequence: TGCGCCAGCAGCCACGTGACAGGGGGAGAAAAACTGTTTTTT. Its protein product is CASSHVTGGEKLFF.